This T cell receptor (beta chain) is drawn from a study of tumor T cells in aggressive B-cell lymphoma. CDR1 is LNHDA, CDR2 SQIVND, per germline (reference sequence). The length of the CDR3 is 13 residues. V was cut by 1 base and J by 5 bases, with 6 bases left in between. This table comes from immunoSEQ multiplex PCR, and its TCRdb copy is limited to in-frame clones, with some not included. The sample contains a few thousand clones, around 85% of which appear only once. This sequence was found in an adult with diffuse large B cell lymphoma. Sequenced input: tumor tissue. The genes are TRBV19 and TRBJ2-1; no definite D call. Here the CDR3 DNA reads TGTGCCAGTAGTATAGTGCAGGACAATGAGCAGTTCTTC. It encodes CASSIVQDNEQFF.